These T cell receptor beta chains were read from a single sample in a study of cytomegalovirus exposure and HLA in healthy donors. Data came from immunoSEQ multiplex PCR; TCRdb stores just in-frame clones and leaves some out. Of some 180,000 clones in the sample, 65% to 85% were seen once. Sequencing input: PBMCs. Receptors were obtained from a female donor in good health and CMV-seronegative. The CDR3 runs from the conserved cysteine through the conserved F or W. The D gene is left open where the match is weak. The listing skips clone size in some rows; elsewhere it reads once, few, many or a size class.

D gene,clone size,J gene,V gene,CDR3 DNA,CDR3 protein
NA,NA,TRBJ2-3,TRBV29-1,TGCAGCGTTGTCGCGGATACGCAGTATTTT,CSVVADTQYF
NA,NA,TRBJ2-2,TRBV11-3,TGTGCCAGCAGCTTAACTAACACCGGGGAGCTGTTTTTT,CASSLTNTGELFF
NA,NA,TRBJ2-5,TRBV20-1,TGCAGTGCCGCGGATCAAGAGACCCAGTACTTC,CSAADQETQYF
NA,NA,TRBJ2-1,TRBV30,TGTGCCTGGAGCCCCGGGGGACATGAGCAGTTCTTC,CAWSPGGHEQFF
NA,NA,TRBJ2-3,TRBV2,TGTGCCAGCAGTGTGGCCTTTACAGATACGCAGTATTTT,CASSVAFTDTQYF
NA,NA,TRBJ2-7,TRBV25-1,TGTGCCAGCAGCCAAGGACAGAGCTACGAGCAGTACTTC,CASSQGQSYEQYF
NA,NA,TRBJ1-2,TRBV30,TGTGCCTGGAGTGTGTTGGCCCCTAACTATGGCTACACCTTC,CAWSVLAPNYGYTF
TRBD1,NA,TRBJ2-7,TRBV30,TGTGCCTGGAGTGTAAAGGGGGCCCCAACTAGAAACGAGCAGTACTTC,CAWSVKGAPTRNEQYF
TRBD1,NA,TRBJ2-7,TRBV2,TGTGCCAGCAGCGTCCGGGACAGGGTGTACGAGCAGTACTTC,CASSVRDRVYEQYF
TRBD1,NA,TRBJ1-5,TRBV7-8,TGTGCCAGCAGCTCTGGACACAGGGGTGGGGATCAGCCCCAGCATTTT,CASSSGHRGGDQPQHF
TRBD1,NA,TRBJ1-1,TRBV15,TGTGCCACCAGCAGCTGGGACAGGGAGAACACTGAAGCTTTCTTT,CATSSWDRENTEAFF
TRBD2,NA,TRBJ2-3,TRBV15,TGTGCCACCAGCAGAGATTATAGCGGGGGGCCAGCAGATACGCAGTATTTT,CATSRDYSGGPADTQYF
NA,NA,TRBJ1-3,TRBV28,TGTGCCAGCAGTCCCCTGGGTACCCAGGGCTCCGGAAACACCATATATTTT,CASSPLGTQGSGNTIYF
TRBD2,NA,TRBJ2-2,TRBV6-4,TGTGCCAGCAGTGACGGGACTAGCGGGGGCACCGGGGAGCTGTTTTTT,CASSDGTSGGTGELFF
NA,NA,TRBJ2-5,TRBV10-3,TGTGCCATCAACCCGGGACACCTAGGCGAGGAGCAGTACTTC,CAINPGHLGEEQYF
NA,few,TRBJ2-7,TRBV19,TGTGCCAGTAGTATAGATCACAACTACGAGCAGTACTTC,CASSIDHNYEQYF
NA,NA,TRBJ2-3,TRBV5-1,TGCGCCAGCAGCTTTCCTAGTCCAGATACGCAGTATTTT,CASSFPSPDTQYF
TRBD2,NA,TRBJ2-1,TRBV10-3,TGTGCCACCGAAGGACTAGCGGGAACTTTTGAGCAGTTCTTC,CATEGLAGTFEQFF
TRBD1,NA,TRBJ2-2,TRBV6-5,TGTGCCAGCAGTTACCTGACAGGGCCCGGGGAGCTGTTTTTT,CASSYLTGPGELFF
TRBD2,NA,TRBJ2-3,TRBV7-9,TGTTCCAGCAGCCCGCTCGGGGGGAGCACAGATACGCAGTATTTT,CSSSPLGGSTDTQYF
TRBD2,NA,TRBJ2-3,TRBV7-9,TGTTCCAGCAGCTTAGGTGGACTAGCGGGAGGGTCAGATACGCAGTATTTT,CSSSLGGLAGGSDTQYF
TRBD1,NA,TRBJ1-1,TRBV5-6,TGTGCCAGCAGCTTAAGGACAGGGGATACTGAAGCTTTCTTT,CASSLRTGDTEAFF
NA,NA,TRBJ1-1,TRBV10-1,TGCGCCAGCAGTGAGCCCCCCGGTGGGGGCGCAGACTTGAACACTGAAGCTTTCTTT,CASSEPPGGGADLNTEAFF
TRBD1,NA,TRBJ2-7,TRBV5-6,TGTGCCAGCAGCTGGACAGGGAGCTCCTACGAGCAGTACTTC,CASSWTGSSYEQYF
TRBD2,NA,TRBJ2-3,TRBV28,TGTGCCAGCAGTCAGAGGCGGGGACTAGCGGGAGATCTGAAAAATACGCAGTATTTT,CASSQRRGLAGDLKNTQYF
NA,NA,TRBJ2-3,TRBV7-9,TGTGCCAGCAGCTTTGGGGGGGCGACAGATACGCAGTATTTT,CASSFGGATDTQYF
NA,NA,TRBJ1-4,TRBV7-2,TGTGCCAGCAGCCCTCAGGGTGAAAAACTGTTTTTT,CASSPQGEKLFF
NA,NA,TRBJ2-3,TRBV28,TGTGCCAGCAGTTTCCTGGGGGGGCATACGCAGTATTTT,CASSFLGGHTQYF
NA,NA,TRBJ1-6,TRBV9,TGTGCCAGCAGCGTAGGAGGCTATAATTCACCCCTCCACTTT,CASSVGGYNSPLHF
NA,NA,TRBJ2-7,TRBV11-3,TGTGCCAGCAGCTTAGGAATTGGGCCGACGCCCTACGAGCAGTACTTC,CASSLGIGPTPYEQYF
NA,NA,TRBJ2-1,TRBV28,TGTGCCAGCAGTTCACCTAGACTGTCGAGCTCCTACAATGAGCAGTTCTTC,CASSSPRLSSSYNEQFF
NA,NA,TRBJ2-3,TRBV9,TGTGCCAGCAGCGTAGCTACGGGGGACCACACAGATACGCAGTATTTT,CASSVATGDHTDTQYF
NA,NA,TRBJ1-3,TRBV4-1,TGCGCCAGCAGCCAAGATGAGTACTCTGGAAACACCATATATTTT,CASSQDEYSGNTIYF
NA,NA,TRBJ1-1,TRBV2,TGTGCCAGCAGTGGGATGGGGGGATTCGCTTTCTTT,CASSGMGGFAFF
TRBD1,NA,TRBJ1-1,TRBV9,TGTGCCAGCAGCGTAGCTGGACAGGGCTACACTGAAGCTTTCTTT,CASSVAGQGYTEAFF
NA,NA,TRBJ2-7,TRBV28,TGTGCCAGCAGTTTGAACAGGGTTTCCCCGTACTTC,CASSLNRVSPYF
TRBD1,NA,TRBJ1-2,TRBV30,TGTGCCTGGAAAGGACAGGGCGGGGGTGGCTACACCTTC,CAWKGQGGGGYTF
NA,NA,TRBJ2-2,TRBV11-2,TGTGCCAGCAGCCCAGGGGAGTACACCGGGGAGCTGTTTTTT,CASSPGEYTGELFF
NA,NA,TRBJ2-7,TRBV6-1,TGTGCCAGCAGTCTCTTTTTCTACGAGCAGTACTTC,CASSLFFYEQYF
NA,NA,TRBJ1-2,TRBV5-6,TGTGCCAGCAGCTGGGGAGGGGATGGCTACACCTTC,CASSWGGDGYTF
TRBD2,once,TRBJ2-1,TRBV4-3,TGCGCCAGCAGCCAAGATGTTTGGACTAGTAGGTACAATGAGCAGTTCTTC,CASSQDVWTSRYNEQFF
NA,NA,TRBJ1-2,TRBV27,TGTGCCAGCAGTGCGGACATAGATAACTATGGCTACACCTTC,CASSADIDNYGYTF
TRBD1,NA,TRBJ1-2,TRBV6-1,TGTGCCAGCAAGGGACAGGGCCTCTATGGCTACACCTTC,CASKGQGLYGYTF
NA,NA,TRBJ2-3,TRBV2,TGTGCCAGCAGTGAAGCGCGCTCTAGCACAGATACGCAGTATTTT,CASSEARSSTDTQYF
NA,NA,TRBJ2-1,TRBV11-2,TGTGCCAGCAGCTTAGACAGGGACAATGAGCAGTTCTTC,CASSLDRDNEQFF
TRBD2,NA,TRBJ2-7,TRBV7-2,TGTGCCAGCAGCTTACGGCCGCGGGAGCGGTACGAGCAGTACTTC,CASSLRPRERYEQYF
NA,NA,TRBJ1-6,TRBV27,TGTGCCAGCAGTCCAGACAGGAATTCACCCCTCCACTTT,CASSPDRNSPLHF
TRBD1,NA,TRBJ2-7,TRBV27,TGTGCCAGCAGTCCACGGCAGGGGGACTACGAGCAGTACTTC,CASSPRQGDYEQYF
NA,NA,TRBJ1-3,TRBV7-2,TGTGCCAGCAGCTTTTCGGTCTATGGAAACACCATATATTTT,CASSFSVYGNTIYF
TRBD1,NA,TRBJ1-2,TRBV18,TGTGCCAGCTCACAGCAGACAGGGTACGATGGCTACACCTTC,CASSQQTGYDGYTF
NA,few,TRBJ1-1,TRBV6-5,TGTGCCAGCAGTTACCGGCAGGGCACTGAAGCTTTCTTT,CASSYRQGTEAFF
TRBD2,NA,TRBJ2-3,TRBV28,TGTGCCAGCGGGGGGGGAGGCACAGATACGCAGTATTTT,CASGGGGTDTQYF
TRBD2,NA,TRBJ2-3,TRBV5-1,TGCGCCAGCAGCTTGCCAGCGGGAAACGATAAGACGCAGTATTTT,CASSLPAGNDKTQYF
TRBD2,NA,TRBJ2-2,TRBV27,TGTGCCAGCAGTCCTCGGGGGGTTGGCGGGGAGCTGTTTTTT,CASSPRGVGGELFF
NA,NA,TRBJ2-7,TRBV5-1,TGCGCCAGCAGCTTGGTTGGGGGCAGGTACGAGCAGTACTTC,CASSLVGGRYEQYF
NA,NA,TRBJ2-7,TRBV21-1,TGTGCCAGCAGCAAAGCGCGTGGGGCTTCCGAGCAGTACTTC,CASSKARGASEQYF
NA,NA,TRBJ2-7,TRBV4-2,TGTGCCAGCAGCCAAGATTTAGCTAGCGACTACGAGCAGTACTTC,CASSQDLASDYEQYF
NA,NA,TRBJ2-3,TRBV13,TGTGCCAGCAGCTTTTGGAGGGGGCTAAGCACAGATACGCAGTATTTT,CASSFWRGLSTDTQYF